This TCR beta chain was observed in a study of OX40 agonist ivuxolimab in advanced cancers. Study information: Eligibility rules accepted prior anti-PD-1, anti-PD-L1 or anti-CTLA-4 therapy, and 40% had some.

Findings and caveats of the study: Expanded clones were, on average, more numerous among CD8+ T cells than CD4+.

The CDR3 covers 16 residues. Looked up from germline, CDR1 is SGHNT and CDR2 is YENEEA. The V end was cut by 5 bases, the J end by 1 base, with 14 bases between. In regard to this clone: Its antigen is as yet unknown.

Data came from immunoSEQ multiplex PCR; TCRdb stores just in-frame clones and leaves some out. The data hold under 85,000 clones, with about nine tenths observed a single time. Material: CD4+ or CD8+ T cells sorted from blood, obtained in a trial of the OX40 agonist ivuxolimab. The chain recombines TRBV11-3 with TRBJ2-2; D not resolved. The sequence was collected from an adult with an advanced solid tumor such as melanoma, head and neck, liver or kidney cancer. In DNA form, the CDR3 reads TGTGCCAGCAGCCCGTCCGCCGGAGAGAACACCGGGGAGCTGTTTTTT. Translating gives CASSPSAGENTGELFF.